Presented here are 20 T cell receptor beta chains from one specimen sequenced in a study of blood T cells in healthy people across ages (dated by TCRdb to about 2015). The library was built by means of 5' RACE. Instrument used: Illumina HiSeq 2500. A second PCR of roughly 7 to 11 cycles was performed with a sample-barcoded 5' primer and a J-beta primer mix. In TCRdb, the public reads were trimmed at Q25 with fastp and aligned with MiXCR, with productive beta chains retained. CDR3 protein duplicates are merged, each entry listing the most common genes and DNA. This sample is represented by 780,000 or so distinct CDR3 sequences; roughly 25% of them were singletons. Together, the top ten hold roughly 3.5% of the sample. This same sample was also part of a study on T cells of mothers and their children.

Sequencing was carried out using blood. These receptors were taken from a boy younger than 18 in good health.

The gene calls are TRBV29-1 and TRBJ2-7, with D maybe TRBD1 (5 bases). The CDR3 extends over 14 amino acids. V lost 6 bases and J 0 bases, leaving 15 bases between the germline ends. Germline V gene lookup returns CDR1 SQVTM and CDR2 ANQGSEA. The CDR3 DNA follows: TGCAGCGTACTCTTACAGGAGAACTCCTACGAGCAGTACTTC. It translates to CSVLLQENSYEQYF.

The genes are TRBV6-5 and TRBJ2-7; D may be TRBD2 (6 bases). The CDR3 sequence is 14 residues long. Trimming removed 5 bases from V and 2 bases from J, with 13 bases in between. Germline V gene sequence: CDR1 MNHEY, CDR2 SVGAGI. CDR3 in DNA: TGTGCCAGCAGTGACGGTAGACTAGCCTACGAGCAGTACTTC. The encoded protein is CASSDGRLAYEQYF.

This clonotype was observed a few times. The gene calls are TRBV20-1 and TRBJ1-6, with 8 bases aligning to TRBD1. J lost 8 bases, V lost 4 bases, and 4 bases had no gene match. The CDR3 extends over 13 amino acids. CDR1 is DFQATT, CDR2 SNEGSKA, per germline (reference sequence). CDR3 sequence: CSATGDRYSPLHF. The DNA of the CDR3 is TGCAGTGCTACGGGGGACAGGTATTCACCCCTCCACTTT.

The chain combines TRBV18 with TRBJ1-4, with D unresolved. Germline CDR1 is KGHSH and CDR2 is LQKENI. V was cut by 4 bases and J by 3 bases, with 15 bases left in between. CDR3 size: 16 residues. The CDR3, as DNA: TGTGCCAGCTCACTCGGGCCACCCGGGGCTAATGAAAAACTGTTTTTT. Its protein product is CASSLGPPGANEKLFF.

A few counts support this clonotype. The chain combines TRBV9 with TRBJ2-3; TRBD2 matches 10 bases. V lost 3 bases and J lost 6; bases outside the gene matches: 4. The CDR3 sequence is 14 residues long. CDR1 SGDLS and CDR2 YYNGEE come from the germline V gene. The CDR3 is CASSGTSGWDTQYF. CDR3 nucleotide sequence: TGTGCCAGCAGCGGGACTAGCGGCTGGGATACGCAGTATTTT.

The rearrangement links TRBV13 to TRBJ2-7; D perhaps matches TRBD2 (5 bases). Trimming stripped 0 bases from V and 2 bases from J, with 11 bases between. Germline loops: CDR1 PRHDT, CDR2 FYEKMQ (reference sequence). The CDR3 has 15 residues. CDR3 in amino acids: CASSLGGGGAYEQYF. The CDR3, as DNA: TGTGCCAGCAGCTTAGGTGGAGGAGGTGCCTACGAGCAGTACTTC.

Only a few counts were recorded for this clonotype. The chain joins TRBV28 to TRBJ2-7; either TRBD1 or TRBD2 may supply D (5 bases each). The CDR3 consists of 16 residues. The V and J ends lost 5 bases and 0 bases respectively, with 17 bases between them. CDR1 is MDHEN and CDR2 is SYDVKM in the germline V gene. CDR3 protein: CASSTRWTGPSYEQYF. The CDR3, as DNA: TGTGCCAGCAGTACCCGATGGACGGGGCCCTCCTACGAGCAGTACTTC.

The table lists this clonotype with a few counts. V is TRBV7-2 and J is TRBJ1-5; tentative D call: TRBD1 (5 bases). The CDR3 totals 13 residues. The germline V and J ends were trimmed by 0 bases and 7 bases, with 7 bases remaining between them. The V gene's germline CDR1 is SGHTA and CDR2 FQGNSA. The CDR3 bases are TGTGCCAGCAGCTTAGCGCAGGGACAGCCCCAGCATTTT. It yields the protein CASSLAQGQPQHF.

This clonotype has more than one count but fewer than ten. This rearrangement joins TRBV20-1 to TRBJ2-7, with D tentatively TRBD2 (6 bases). Germline CDR1 DFQATT, CDR2 SNEGSKA (reference sequence). CDR3 size: 14 residues. Deletions cut 4 bases from V and 0 bases from J, with 13 bases between. DNA for the CDR3: TGCAGTGCTACGAAGCCGCGGGGCTCCTACGAGCAGTACTTC. It is translated as CSATKPRGSYEQYF.

The chain has TRBV12-3 or TRBV12-4 and TRBJ2-3; TRBD2 aligns across 13 bases. The CDR3 is 16 amino acids. The trim removed 5 bases at V and 7 bases at J, leaving 9 bases unmatched. The CDR3 is CASSPKVLAGGNTQYF. The DNA for the CDR3 is TGTGCCAGCAGTCCAAAAGTACTAGCGGGAGGGAATACGCAGTATTTT.

This clonotype was seen more than once but under ten times. This chain links TRBV20-1 with TRBJ2-1, with TRBD1 matching 8 bases. This CDR3 is 11 amino acids long. Germline loops: CDR1 DFQATT, CDR2 SNEGSKA (reference sequence). V trimming: 6 bases; J trimming: 8 bases; junction bases outside the gene matches: 3. The CDR3 region is CSAQDRDEQFF. The CDR3 nucleotides read TGCAGTGCCCAGGACAGGGATGAGCAGTTCTTC.

This clonotype has more than one count but fewer than ten. The chain combines TRBV20-1 with TRBJ2-2, with D possibly matching TRBD2 (6 bases). Germline assignment: CDR1 DFQATT and CDR2 SNEGSKA (reference sequence). Trimming cost V 4 bases and J 7 bases, with 13 bases left between them. The CDR3 spans 13 residues. Written as DNA, the CDR3 is TGCAGTGCTACGGAGGGGACCGACGGGGAGCTGTTTTTT. Residues: CSATEGTDGELFF.

CDR3 sequence: CSARDRGWQETQYF. The DNA of the CDR3 is TGCAGTGCTAGGGACAGGGGGTGGCAAGAGACCCAGTACTTC. The genes are TRBV20-1 and TRBJ2-5; 10 bases agree with TRBD1. Germline V lookup: CDR1 DFQATT, CDR2 SNEGSKA (reference sequence). This CDR3 comprises 14 residues. V was clipped by 3 bases and J by 2 bases; unmatched bases: 3.

This clonotype was detected a few times. CDR3 amino acids: CASSSRDSLSEQYF. CDR3 nucleotides: TGTGCCAGCAGTTCAAGGGACAGCCTCTCCGAGCAGTACTTC. The chain has TRBV27 and TRBJ2-7, with 7 nucleotides matching TRBD1. Trimming took 4 bases from V and 6 from J; bases not matched to a gene: 9. Germline V gene sequence: CDR1 MNHEY, CDR2 SMNVEV (reference sequence). This CDR3 has 14 amino acids.

Only a few counts were recorded for this clonotype. The chain is built from TRBV7-2 and TRBJ2-7, with 14 bases fitting TRBD2. The germline V gene encodes CDR1 SGHTA and CDR2 FQGNSA. After removal of 8 bases from V and 4 bases from J, the junction contained 4 bases not matched to a gene. The CDR3 extends over 14 amino acids. The CDR3, as DNA: TGTGCCAGCGGACTAGCGGGGGGCCATTACGAGCAGTACTTC. Amino acids: CASGLAGGHYEQYF. The whole variable domain, filled in from reference TRBV7-2 and TRBJ2-7, reads GAGVSQSPSNKVTEKGKDVELRCDPISGHTALYWYRQSLGQGLEFLIYFQGNSAPDKSGLPSDRFSAERTGGSVSTLTIQRTQQEDSAVYLCASGLAGGHYEQYFGPGTRLTVT.

The sample holds a few counts of this clonotype. This chain connects TRBV28 to TRBJ2-2; the D gene is possibly TRBD1 (5 bases). The CDR3 has 14 residues. The germline V gene has CDR1 MDHEN and CDR2 SYDVKM. V lost 9 bases and J 7 bases, leaving 18 bases between the germline ends. CDR3 nucleotide sequence: TGTGCCAGTACCGACCGGGCAGGGTACGGGGAGCTGTTTTTT. Translation: CASTDRAGYGELFF.

The CDR3 DNA sequence: TGTGCCAGCAGCGCCCCTCTACGGGGACACACTGAAGCTTTCTTT. Translation: CASSAPLRGHTEAFF. The gene calls are TRBV7-9 and TRBJ1-1, with TRBD1 as a possible D gene (5 bases). The CDR3 consists of 15 residues. CDR1 SEHNR and CDR2 FQNEAQ come from the germline V gene (reference sequence). V was shortened by 5 bases and J by 3 bases, with 16 bases between the two germline ends.

This clonotype was seen repeatedly, ten times or more. The chain has TRBV20-1 and TRBJ2-1; D gene uncertain. The CDR3 has 13 residues. V was clipped by 5 bases and J by 0 bases, with 8 bases between them. Per the germline V gene, CDR1 is DFQATT and CDR2 is SNEGSKA (reference sequence). CDR3 residues: CSAQESSYNEQFF. DNA for the CDR3: TGCAGTGCTCAGGAGAGCTCCTACAATGAGCAGTTCTTC.

This clonotype came up a few times. The gene calls are TRBV11-2 and TRBJ2-5; 7 positions match TRBD2. Germline V CDR1 and CDR2: SGHAT, FQNNGV. The CDR3 consists of 14 residues. The ends lost 5 bases at V and 3 bases at J; junction bases unmatched: 6. The CDR3 here is CASSEGAGEETQYF. In DNA, the CDR3 is TGTGCCAGCAGCGAGGGCGCGGGGGAAGAGACCCAGTACTTC.

V is TRBV9 and J is TRBJ2-2; TRBD2 aligns across 10 bases. The junction had 16 bases not matched to a gene; V was cut back by 4 bases and J by 7 bases. Germline values: CDR1 SGDLS, CDR2 YYNGEE. CDR3 length: 18 amino acids. This CDR3 is CASSPSGGLAIGGGELFF. The CDR3 nucleotides read TGTGCCAGCAGCCCAAGCGGGGGACTAGCGATAGGTGGCGGGGAGCTGTTTTTT.